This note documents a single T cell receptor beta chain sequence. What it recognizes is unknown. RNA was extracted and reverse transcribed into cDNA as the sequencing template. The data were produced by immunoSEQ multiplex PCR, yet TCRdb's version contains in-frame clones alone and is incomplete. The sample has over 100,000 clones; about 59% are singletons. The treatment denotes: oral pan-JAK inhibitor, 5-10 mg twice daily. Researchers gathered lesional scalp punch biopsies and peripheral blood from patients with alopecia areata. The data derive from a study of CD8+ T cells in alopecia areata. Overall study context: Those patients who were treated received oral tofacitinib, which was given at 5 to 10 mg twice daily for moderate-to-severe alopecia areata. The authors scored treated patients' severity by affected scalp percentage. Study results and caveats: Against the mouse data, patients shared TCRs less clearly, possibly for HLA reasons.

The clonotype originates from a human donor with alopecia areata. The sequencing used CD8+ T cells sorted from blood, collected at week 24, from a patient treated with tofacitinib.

The CDR3 spells CASSLGGGETQYF. The DNA for the CDR3 is TGTGCCAGTTCCCTGGGAGGAGGCGAGACCCAGTACTTC. This sequence joins TRBV19 and TRBJ2-5; TRBD2 might be the D (6 bases). With 8 bases removed from V and 5 bases from J, the gap between germline ends came to 15 bases. Germline CDR1 and CDR2: LNHDA and SQIVND (reference sequence). This CDR3 is built from 13 residues. Based on the CDR3 plus reference TRBV19 and TRBJ2-5, the full variable domain is DGGITQSPKYLFRKEGQNVTLSCEQNLNHDAMYWYRQDPGQGLRLIYYSQIVNDFQKGDIAEGYSVSREKKESFPLTVTSAQKNPTAFYLCASSLGGGETQYFGPGTRLLVL.